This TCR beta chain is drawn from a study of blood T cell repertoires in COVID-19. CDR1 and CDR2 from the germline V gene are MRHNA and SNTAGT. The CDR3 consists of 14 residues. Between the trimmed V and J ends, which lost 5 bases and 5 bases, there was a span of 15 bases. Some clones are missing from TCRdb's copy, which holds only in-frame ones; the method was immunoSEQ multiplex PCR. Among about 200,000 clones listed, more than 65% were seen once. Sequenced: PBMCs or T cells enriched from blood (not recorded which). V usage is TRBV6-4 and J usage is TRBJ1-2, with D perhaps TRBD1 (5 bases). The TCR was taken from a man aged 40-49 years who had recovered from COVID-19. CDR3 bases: TGTGCCAGCAGTCCTATGCAGGGAGGGTATGGCTACACCTTC. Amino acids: CASSPMQGGYGYTF.